Given below is one T cell receptor beta chain in context. No antigen is known for it. This sample stems from a study of OX40 agonist ivuxolimab in advanced cancers. Study at large: Partial responses occurred in Three dose-escalation patients, one with hepatocellular carcinoma and two with cutaneous melanoma.

V was shortened by 5 bases and J by 3 bases, with 9 bases between the two germline ends. The CDR3 has 13 amino acids. Germline loops: CDR1 SGHNT, CDR2 YYREEE (reference sequence). Overall study findings and caveats: Expansion of clones was among the lowest in partial responders at 0.1-3.0 mg/kg. Both CD4+ and CD8+ T cell populations in blood had undergone clonal expansion by week 6 at 0.1 to 3.0 mg/kg. Expanded clones were, on average, more numerous among CD8+ T cells than CD4+.

Measured with immunoSEQ multiplex PCR; TCRdb has only the in-frame clones, and not every one. The table lists roughly 120,000 clones, over 75% of them singletons, with about 0.55% in the top ten. This specimen was CD4+ or CD8+ T cells sorted from blood, taken in a trial of the OX40 agonist ivuxolimab. The chain couples TRBV5-4 to TRBJ2-1; D gene unclear. The sequence derives from an adult with an advanced solid tumor such as melanoma, head and neck, liver or kidney cancer. The CDR3 region has the DNA TGTGCCAGCAGTTCCGTCGTCTACAATGAGCAGTTCTTC. This translates into CASSSVVYNEQFF. The complete variable domain, with remaining parts taken from reference TRBV5-4 and TRBJ2-1, reads ETGVTQSPTHLIKTRGQQVTLRCSSQSGHNTVSWYQQALGQGPQFIFQYYREEENGRGNFPPRFSGLQFPNYSSELNVNALELDDSALYLCASSSVVYNEQFFGPGTRLTVL.